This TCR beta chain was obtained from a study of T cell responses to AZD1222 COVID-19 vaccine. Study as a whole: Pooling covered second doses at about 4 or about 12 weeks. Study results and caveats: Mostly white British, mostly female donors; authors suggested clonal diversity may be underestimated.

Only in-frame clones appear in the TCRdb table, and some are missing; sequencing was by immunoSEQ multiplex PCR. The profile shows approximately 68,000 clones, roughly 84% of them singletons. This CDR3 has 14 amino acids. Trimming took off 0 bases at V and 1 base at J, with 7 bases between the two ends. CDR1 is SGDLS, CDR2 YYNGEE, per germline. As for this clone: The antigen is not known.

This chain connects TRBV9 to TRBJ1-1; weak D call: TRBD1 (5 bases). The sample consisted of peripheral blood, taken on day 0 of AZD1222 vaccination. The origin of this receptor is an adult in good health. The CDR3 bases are TGTGCCAGCAGCGTAGATGGGGGGAACACTGAAGCTTTCTTT. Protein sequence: CASSVDGGNTEAFF.